This is a list of T cell receptor beta chains from one sample in a study of OX40 agonist ivuxolimab in advanced cancers. The data were produced by immunoSEQ multiplex PCR, yet TCRdb's version contains in-frame clones alone and is incomplete. The sample records 60,000 or so clones, 86% being singletons. Here the sequenced sample was CD4+ or CD8+ T cells sorted from blood, taken in a trial of the OX40 agonist ivuxolimab. The receptors derive from an adult with an advanced solid tumor such as melanoma, head and neck, liver or kidney cancer. Each CDR3 is given with its conserved first and last residue. The D gene is left open where the match is weak. Clone sizes are given selectively: once, few, many, or a class where the clone is expanded.

DNA,CDR3,V,J,D,size
TGTGCCAGCAGCCCTTCTAGCGGGGGGGCCTGGGAGCAGTTCTTC,CASSPSSGGAWEQFF,TRBV7-9,TRBJ2-1,TRBD2,-
TGTGCCAGCAGCCGGGGAGGGGGCGAGAACATTCAGTACTTC,CASSRGGGENIQYF,TRBV7-3,TRBJ2-4,-,-
TGCGCCAGCAGCCAAGATGTCACCACAGCAACTAATGAAAAACTGTTTTTT,CASSQDVTTATNEKLFF,TRBV4-1,TRBJ1-4,-,-
TGTGCTAGTGGGCAGCCGAACACCGGGGAGCTGTTTTTT,CASGQPNTGELFF,TRBV12-5,TRBJ2-2,-,-
TGTGCCAGCAGCTTGGCTGGGGCAACTAATGAAAAACTGTTTTTT,CASSLAGATNEKLFF,TRBV9,TRBJ1-4,-,once
TGTGCCAGCAGCTCCGCGGGGGGTTACGAGCAGTACTTC,CASSSAGGYEQYF,TRBV5-4,TRBJ2-7,TRBD2,-
TGTGCCAGCAGTTTTCGGTCCAGGGGAGACGGGGAGCTGTTTTTT,CASSFRSRGDGELFF,TRBV27,TRBJ2-2,-,-
TGTGCCAGCAGTGGAACAGGAGGCACAGATACGCAGTATTTT,CASSGTGGTDTQYF,TRBV2,TRBJ2-3,-,-
TGTGCCAGCTCACCGTCGAGGGACAAAGATCATGGCTACACCTTC,CASSPSRDKDHGYTF,TRBV18,TRBJ1-2,-,-
TGTGCCAGCAGCTTCACAGGGGTGAGGGGGGCCCTCCACTTT,CASSFTGVRGALHF,TRBV7-8,TRBJ1-6,TRBD1,once